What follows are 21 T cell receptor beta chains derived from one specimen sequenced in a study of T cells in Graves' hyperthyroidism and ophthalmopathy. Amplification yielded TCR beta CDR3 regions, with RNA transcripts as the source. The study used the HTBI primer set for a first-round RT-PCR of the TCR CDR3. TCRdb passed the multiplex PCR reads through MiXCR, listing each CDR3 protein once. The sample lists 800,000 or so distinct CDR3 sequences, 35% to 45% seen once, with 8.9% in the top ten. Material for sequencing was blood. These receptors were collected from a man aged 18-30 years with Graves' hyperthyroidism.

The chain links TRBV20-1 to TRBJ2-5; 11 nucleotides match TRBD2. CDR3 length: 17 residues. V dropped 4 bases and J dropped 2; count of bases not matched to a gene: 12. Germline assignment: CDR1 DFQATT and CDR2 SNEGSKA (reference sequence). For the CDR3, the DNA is TGCAGTGCTACGCCCATACTAGCGGGAGAAGGGCAAGAGACCCAGTACTTC. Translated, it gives CSATPILAGEGQETQYF.

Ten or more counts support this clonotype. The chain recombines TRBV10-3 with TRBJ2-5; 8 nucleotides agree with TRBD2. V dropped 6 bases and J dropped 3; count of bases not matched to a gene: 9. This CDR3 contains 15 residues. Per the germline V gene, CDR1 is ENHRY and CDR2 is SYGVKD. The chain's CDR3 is CAISPAGTSEETQYF. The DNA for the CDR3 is TGTGCCATCAGCCCCGCCGGGACTAGTGAAGAGACCCAGTACTTC.

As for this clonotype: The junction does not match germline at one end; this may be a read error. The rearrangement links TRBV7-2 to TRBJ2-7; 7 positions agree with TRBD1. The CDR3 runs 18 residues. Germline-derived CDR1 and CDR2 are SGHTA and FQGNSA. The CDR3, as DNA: TGCGCCAGCAGCCAACTACTGGGGACAGTGGGGAAATCCTACGAGCAGTACTTC. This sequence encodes CASSQLLGTVGKSYEQYF.

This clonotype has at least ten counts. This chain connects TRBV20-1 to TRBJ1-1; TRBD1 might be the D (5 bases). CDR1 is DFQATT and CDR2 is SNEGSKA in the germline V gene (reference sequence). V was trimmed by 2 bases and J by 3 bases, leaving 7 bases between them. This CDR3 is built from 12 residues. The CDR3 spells CSARQGDTEAFF. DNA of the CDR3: TGCAGTGCTAGACAGGGTGACACTGAAGCTTTCTTT.

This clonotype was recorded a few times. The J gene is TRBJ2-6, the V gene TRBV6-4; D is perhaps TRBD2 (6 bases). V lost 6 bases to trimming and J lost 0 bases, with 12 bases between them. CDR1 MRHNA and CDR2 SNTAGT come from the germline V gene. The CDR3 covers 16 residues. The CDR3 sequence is CASSPRDFSGANVLTF. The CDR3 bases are TGTGCCAGCAGCCCCCGGGACTTCTCTGGGGCCAACGTCCTGACTTTC.

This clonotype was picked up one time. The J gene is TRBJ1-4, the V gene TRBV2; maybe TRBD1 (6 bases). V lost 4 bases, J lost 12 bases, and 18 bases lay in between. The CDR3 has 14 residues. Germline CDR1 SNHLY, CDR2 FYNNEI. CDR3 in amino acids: CASSGGGAREELFF. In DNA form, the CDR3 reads TGTGCCAGCAGTGGGGGGGGCGCACGGGAAGAACTGTTTTTT.

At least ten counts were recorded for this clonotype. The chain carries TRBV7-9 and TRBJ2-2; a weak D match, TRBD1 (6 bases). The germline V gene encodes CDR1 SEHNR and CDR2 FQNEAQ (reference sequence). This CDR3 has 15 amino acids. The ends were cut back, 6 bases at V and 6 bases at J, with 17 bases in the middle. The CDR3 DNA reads TGTGCCAGCAGACTCTCGACAGGCCGGTCCGGGGAGCTGTTTTTT. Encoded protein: CASRLSTGRSGELFF.

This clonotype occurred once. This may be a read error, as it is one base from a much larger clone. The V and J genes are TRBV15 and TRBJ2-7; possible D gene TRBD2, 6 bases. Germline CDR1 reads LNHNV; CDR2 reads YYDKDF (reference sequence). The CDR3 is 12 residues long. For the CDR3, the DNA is TGTGCCGCCAGCAGAGTGGGGGGCGAGCAGTACTTC. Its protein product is CAASRVGGEQYF.

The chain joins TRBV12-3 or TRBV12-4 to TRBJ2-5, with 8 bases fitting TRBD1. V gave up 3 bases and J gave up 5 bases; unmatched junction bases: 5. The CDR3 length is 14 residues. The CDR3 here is CASSFRDRIETQYF. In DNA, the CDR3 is TGTGCCAGCAGTTTCCGGGACAGGATCGAGACCCAGTACTTC.

CDR3 region: CATSRDTAGGWGQPQHF. CDR3 DNA: TGTGCCACCAGCAGAGATACTGCGGGGGGCTGGGGACAGCCCCAGCATTTT. The J gene is TRBJ1-5, the V gene TRBV15; D perhaps matches TRBD1 (6 bases). CDR1 is LNHNV and CDR2 is YYDKDF in the germline V gene (reference sequence). Trimming shortened V by 0 bases and J by 7 bases, and 19 bases separated the two germline ends. The length of the CDR3 is 17 residues.

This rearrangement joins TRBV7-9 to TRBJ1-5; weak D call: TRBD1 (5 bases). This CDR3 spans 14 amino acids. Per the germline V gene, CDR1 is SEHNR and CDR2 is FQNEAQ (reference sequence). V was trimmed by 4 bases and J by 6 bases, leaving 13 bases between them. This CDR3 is CASSSGGQLQPQHF. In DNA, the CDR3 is TGTGCCAGCAGCTCGGGGGGTCAACTTCAGCCCCAGCATTTT.

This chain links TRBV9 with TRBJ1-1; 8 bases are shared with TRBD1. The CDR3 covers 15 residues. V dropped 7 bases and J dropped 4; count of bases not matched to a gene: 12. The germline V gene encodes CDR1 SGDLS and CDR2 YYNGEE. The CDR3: CASSLGQGGGTEAFF. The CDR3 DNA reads TGTGCCAGCTCACTAGGACAGGGAGGGGGCACTGAAGCTTTCTTT.

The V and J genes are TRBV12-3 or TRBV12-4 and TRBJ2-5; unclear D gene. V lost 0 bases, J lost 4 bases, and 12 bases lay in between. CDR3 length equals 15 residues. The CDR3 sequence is CASSLATVVGETQYF. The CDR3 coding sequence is TGTGCCAGCAGTTTAGCAACGGTCGTAGGAGAGACCCAGTACTTC.

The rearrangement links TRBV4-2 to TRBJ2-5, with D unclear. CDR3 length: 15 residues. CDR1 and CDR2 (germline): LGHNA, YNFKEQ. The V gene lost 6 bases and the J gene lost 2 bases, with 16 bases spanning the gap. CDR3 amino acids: CASSWPGSTQETQYF. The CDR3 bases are TGTGCCAGCAGTTGGCCGGGTTCAACACAAGAGACCCAGTACTTC.

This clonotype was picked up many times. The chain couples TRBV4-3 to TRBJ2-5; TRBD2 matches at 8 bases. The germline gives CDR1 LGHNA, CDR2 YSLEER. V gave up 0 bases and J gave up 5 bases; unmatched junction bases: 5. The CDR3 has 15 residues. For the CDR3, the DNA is TGCGCCAGCAGCCAAGACATCGGGGGGGCGGAGACCCAGTACTTC. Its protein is CASSQDIGGAETQYF.

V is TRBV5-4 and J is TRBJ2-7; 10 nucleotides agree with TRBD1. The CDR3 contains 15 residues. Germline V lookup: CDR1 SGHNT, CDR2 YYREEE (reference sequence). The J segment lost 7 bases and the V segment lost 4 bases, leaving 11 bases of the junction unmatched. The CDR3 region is CASSKLTGGWGEQYF. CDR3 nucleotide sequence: TGTGCCAGCAGCAAGTTGACAGGGGGCTGGGGAGAGCAGTACTTC.

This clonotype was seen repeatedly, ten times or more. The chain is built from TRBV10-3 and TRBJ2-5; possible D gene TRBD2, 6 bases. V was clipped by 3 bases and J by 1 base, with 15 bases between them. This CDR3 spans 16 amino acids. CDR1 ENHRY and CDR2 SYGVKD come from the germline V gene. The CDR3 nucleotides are TGTGCCATCAGTGAAACTATGGAGGGCCCCCAAGAGACCCAGTACTTC. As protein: CAISETMEGPQETQYF.

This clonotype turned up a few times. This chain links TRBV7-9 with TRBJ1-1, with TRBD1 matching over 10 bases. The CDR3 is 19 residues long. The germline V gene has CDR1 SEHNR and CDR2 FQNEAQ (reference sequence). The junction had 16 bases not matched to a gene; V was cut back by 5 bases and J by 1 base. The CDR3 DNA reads TGTGCCAGCAGCCCCTCCCGGACAGGGGGATTGAGGAGGAACACTGAAGCTTTCTTT. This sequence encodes CASSPSRTGGLRRNTEAFF.

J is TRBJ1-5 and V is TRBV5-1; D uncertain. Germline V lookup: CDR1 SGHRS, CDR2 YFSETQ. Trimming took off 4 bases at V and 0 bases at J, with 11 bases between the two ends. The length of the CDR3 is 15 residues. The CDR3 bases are TGCGCCAGCAGCCAAGACCCAGATAGCAATCAGCCCCAGCATTTT. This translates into CASSQDPDSNQPQHF. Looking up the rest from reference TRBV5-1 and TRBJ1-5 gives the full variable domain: KAGVTQTPRYLIKTRGQQVTLSCSPISGHRSVSWYQQTPGQGLQFLFEYFSETQRNKGNFPGRFSGRQFSNSRSEMNVSTLELGDSALYLCASSQDPDSNQPQHFGDGTRLSIL.

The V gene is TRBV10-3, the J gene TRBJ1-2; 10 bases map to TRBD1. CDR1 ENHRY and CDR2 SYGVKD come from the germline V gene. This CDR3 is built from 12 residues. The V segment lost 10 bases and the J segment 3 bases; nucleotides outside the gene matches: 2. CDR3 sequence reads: CATGTGDYGYTF. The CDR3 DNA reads TGTGCCACCGGGACAGGGGACTATGGCTACACCTTC.

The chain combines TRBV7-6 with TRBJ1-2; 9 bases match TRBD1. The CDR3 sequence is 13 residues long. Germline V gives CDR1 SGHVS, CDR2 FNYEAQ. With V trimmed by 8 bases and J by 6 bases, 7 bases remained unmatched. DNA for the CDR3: TGTGCCAGCCTTGGACAGGGGAGGGATGGCTACACCTTC. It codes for CASLGQGRDGYTF.